This T cell receptor (beta chain) was recovered during a study of control samples from healthy donors and cancer patients. Sequencing was performed with immunoSEQ multiplex PCR; in TCRdb, only in-frame clones are kept and a portion is missing. Seen here are around 94,000 clones, over 90% observed once, and the top ten hold around 1.5%. The CDR3 totals 13 residues. The germline CDR1 and CDR2 sequences are MGHDK and SYGVNS. Unmatched junction bases numbered 10, after V lost 11 bases and J lost 7 bases. The V and J genes are TRBV25-1 and TRBJ1-5, with TRBD1 identical over 8 bases. The sequenced sample consisted of blood. The TCR originated in a woman in her 30s in good health. The CDR3 region has the DNA TGTGCCGCAGGGGGCAGGTTGGGCCAGCCCCAGCATTTT. Protein: CAAGGRLGQPQHF.